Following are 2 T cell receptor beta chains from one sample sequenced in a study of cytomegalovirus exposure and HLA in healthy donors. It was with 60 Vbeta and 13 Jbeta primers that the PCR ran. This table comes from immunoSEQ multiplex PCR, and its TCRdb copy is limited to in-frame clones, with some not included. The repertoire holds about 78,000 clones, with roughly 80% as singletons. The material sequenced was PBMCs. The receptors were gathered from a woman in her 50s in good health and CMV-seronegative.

In DNA form, the CDR3 reads TGTGCCAGCAGCCCGACCGGGACTCTCACAGATACGCAGTATTTT. This translates into CASSPTGTLTDTQYF. This chain joins TRBV7-2 and TRBJ2-3; tentatively, D is TRBD2 (6 bases). Trimming took off 5 bases at V and 2 bases at J, with 14 bases between the two ends. The germline V gene encodes CDR1 SGHTA and CDR2 FQGNSA. The CDR3 is 15 residues long.

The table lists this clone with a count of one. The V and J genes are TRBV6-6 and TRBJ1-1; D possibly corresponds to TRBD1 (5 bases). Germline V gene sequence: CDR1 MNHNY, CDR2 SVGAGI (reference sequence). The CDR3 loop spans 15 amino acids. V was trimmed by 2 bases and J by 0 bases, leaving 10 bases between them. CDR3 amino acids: CASSYEDSMNTEAFF. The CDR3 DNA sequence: TGTGCCAGCAGTTACGAAGACAGTATGAACACTGAAGCTTTCTTT.